These 20 T cell receptor beta chains came from one sample sequenced in a study of CD8 T cells in Susac syndrome. When the RNA was reverse transcribed, random hexamers were used with an input of roughly 0.5 to 1 ug. Using its own MiXCR run on the immunoSEQ multiplex PCR reads, TCRdb lists one record per CDR3 protein. The repertoire holds around 150,000 distinct CDR3 sequences, approximately 95% seen once, with 0.095% to 0.14% in the top ten. Input material: CD4+ T cells from PBMCs. These receptors were taken from a human donor with multiple sclerosis.

Comments on this clonotype: Its ends do not fully match the called genes, so a read error is possible. J is TRBJ2-1 and V is TRBV6-2 or TRBV6-3; D is possibly TRBD2 (6 bases). The CDR3 length is 12 residues. The germline V gene has CDR1 MNHEY and CDR2 SVGEGT. CDR3 amino acids: CASSAAGFTAVF. The DNA for the CDR3 is TGTGCCAGCAGCGCGGCGGGGTTTACCGCGGTCTTC.

V usage is TRBV7-9 and J usage is TRBJ2-7; 8 nucleotides line up with TRBD2. Germline assignment: CDR1 SEHNR and CDR2 FQNEAQ (reference sequence). This CDR3 has 14 amino acids. J lost 5 bases, V lost 7 bases, and 10 bases had no gene match. The CDR3 coding sequence is TGTGCCAGCACCCAGCGGGAGTTGTCCCACGAGCAGTACTTC. This encodes CASTQRELSHEQYF.

The chain employs TRBV12-3 or TRBV12-4 and TRBJ1-2; no firm D call. This CDR3 has 13 residues. Trimming cost V 3 bases and J 5 bases, with 10 bases left between them. The CDR3 DNA reads as TGTGCCAGCAGTTTTATACAGACTTATGGCTACACCTTC. Translating gives CASSFIQTYGYTF.

The rearrangement joins TRBV20-1 to TRBJ2-5; D is unresolved. The CDR3 contains 11 residues. The V end was cut by 1 base, the J end by 4 bases, with 4 bases between. Germline CDR1 is DFQATT and CDR2 is SNEGSKA (reference sequence). The CDR3 loop is CSARVGETQYF. The CDR3 DNA reads as TGCAGTGCTAGAGTGGGAGAGACCCAGTACTTC.

The chain links TRBV24-1 to TRBJ2-3; D unclear. The CDR3 spans 14 residues. V was trimmed by 0 bases and J by 4 bases, leaving 7 bases between them. CDR1 and CDR2 from the germline V gene are KGHDR and SFDVKD. The CDR3 sequence is CATSDLGRADTQYF. DNA for the CDR3: TGTGCCACCAGTGATTTGGGACGCGCAGATACGCAGTATTTT.

The table lists this clonotype with a count of one. The V and J genes are TRBV2 and TRBJ1-6; the D is unclear. The CDR3 spans 15 residues. CDR1 is SNHLY, CDR2 FYNNEI, per germline. With 6 bases removed from V and 10 bases from J, the gap between germline ends came to 19 bases. The CDR3 DNA sequence: TGTGCCAGCAGCACGGACGCCACCCCGCCATCACCCCTCCACTTT. Residues: CASSTDATPPSPLHF.

This clonotype was recorded only once. This chain connects TRBV27 to TRBJ1-5; the match to TRBD1 covers 7 bases. Germline loops: CDR1 MNHEY, CDR2 SMNVEV (reference sequence). The length of the CDR3 is 22 residues. Unmatched junction bases numbered 23, after V lost 3 bases and J lost 0 bases. The CDR3 region is CASSFSPRRSRDSSYSNQPQHF. In DNA form, the CDR3 reads TGTGCCAGCAGTTTTAGTCCCCGGCGCTCTCGGGACAGTTCGTATAGCAATCAGCCCCAGCATTTT.

This clonotype was recorded once. This chain uses TRBV5-4 with TRBJ2-7, with D maybe TRBD2 (6 bases). The CDR3 totals 13 residues. In germline, CDR1 is SGHNT, CDR2 YYREEE (reference sequence). Trimming stripped 10 bases from V and 4 bases from J, with 18 bases between. CDR3 protein: CAGGLAGTYEQYF. The CDR3 nucleotides are TGTGCCGGAGGTTTAGCAGGGACTTACGAGCAGTACTTC.

V and J are TRBV3-1 and TRBJ1-2; unclear D gene. V lost 5 bases and J 0 bases, leaving 13 bases between the germline ends. This CDR3 is built from 15 residues. In germline, CDR1 is LGHDT, CDR2 YNNKEL (reference sequence). CDR3 region: CASSLQSVANYGYTF. CDR3 DNA sequence: TGTGCCAGCAGCTTACAAAGCGTTGCTAACTATGGCTACACCTTC.

The rearrangement joins TRBV15 to TRBJ2-3; 7 bases fit TRBD2. J lost 0 bases, V lost 5 bases, and 2 bases had no gene match. CDR3 length equals 14 residues. Germline loops: CDR1 LNHNV, CDR2 YYDKDF (reference sequence). Here the CDR3 DNA reads TGTGCCACCAGCCGGGGGGACAGCACAGATACGCAGTATTTT. Protein sequence: CATSRGDSTDTQYF.

The chain couples TRBV20-1 to TRBJ2-3; the D is unclear. The CDR3 sequence is 12 residues long. Between the trimmed V and J ends, which lost 6 bases and 1 base, there was a span of 8 bases. Germline V gene sequence: CDR1 DFQATT, CDR2 SNEGSKA (reference sequence). This CDR3 reads CSAHLRTDTQYF. CDR3 nucleotides: TGCAGTGCCCACCTGCGCACAGATACGCAGTATTTT.

The V call is TRBV3-1, the J call TRBJ2-7; 7 bases are shared with TRBD1. The V gene end was trimmed by 5 bases and the J gene end by 0 bases; junction bases not matched to a gene: 4. There are 14 residues in the CDR3. Germline-derived CDR1 and CDR2 are LGHDT and YNNKEL (reference sequence). Written as DNA, the CDR3 is TGTGCCAGCAGCTACAGGGGTGACTCCTACGAGCAGTACTTC. It yields the protein CASSYRGDSYEQYF.

This rearrangement joins TRBV3-1 to TRBJ2-1; 7 bases fit TRBD1. The germline gives CDR1 LGHDT, CDR2 YNNKEL (reference sequence). The CDR3 extends over 13 amino acids. V was pared by 4 bases and J by 7 bases, with 4 bases of the junction left unmatched. Written as DNA, the CDR3 is TGTGCCAGCAGCCGGACAGGTGGAAATGAGCAGTTCTTC. The encoded protein is CASSRTGGNEQFF.

J is TRBJ2-6 and V is TRBV9, with TRBD1 matching 8 bases. The CDR3 spans 18 residues. With V trimmed by 0 bases and J by 2 bases, 7 bases remained unmatched. In germline, CDR1 is SGDLS, CDR2 YYNGEE. The chain's CDR3 is CASSVVGQGAAGANVLTF. Here the CDR3 DNA reads TGTGCCAGCAGCGTAGTCGGGCAGGGGGCGGCTGGGGCCAACGTCCTGACTTTC.

This clonotype was picked up one time. The genes are TRBV7-9 and TRBJ1-5, with D maybe TRBD1 (6 bases). CDR3 size: 13 residues. Germline CDR1 is SEHNR and CDR2 is FQNEAQ (reference sequence). The V gene lost 8 bases and the J gene lost 4 bases, with 12 bases spanning the gap. The CDR3 DNA follows: TGTGCCAGCGGCCTCCAGGGGAATCAGCCCCAGCATTTT. This sequence encodes CASGLQGNQPQHF.

The chain has TRBV7-2 and TRBJ2-7; 8 bases match TRBD2. Trimming removed 3 bases from V and 2 bases from J; junction bases left unmatched: 3. The germline gives CDR1 SGHTA, CDR2 FQGNSA. This CDR3 is 14 amino acids long. CDR3 sequence reads: CASSFSGLAYEQYF. The CDR3 region has the DNA TGTGCCAGCAGCTTCTCGGGACTAGCCTACGAGCAGTACTTC.

CDR3: CSVGDWGEQYF. The CDR3 coding sequence is TGCAGCGTTGGGGACTGGGGCGAGCAGTACTTC. This chain links TRBV29-1 with TRBJ2-7, with TRBD2 as a possible D gene (6 bases). This CDR3 is built from 11 residues. Germline V gene data show CDR1 as SQVTM and CDR2 as ANQGSEA. The ends were cut back, 4 bases at V and 6 bases at J, with 10 bases in the middle.

The genes are TRBV9 and TRBJ2-5; 8 nucleotides agree with TRBD2. The CDR3 is made up of 14 amino acids. Germline values: CDR1 SGDLS, CDR2 YYNGEE. J gave up 5 bases and V 6 bases, and 9 bases lay outside the gene matches. CDR3 in DNA: TGTGCCAGCACCCGGGAGGGGAAAGGGGAGACCCAGTACTTC. This gives the protein CASTREGKGETQYF.

A remark on this clonotype: One end of the junction is discordant with germline, which a read error may explain. The chain combines TRBV5-1 with TRBJ2-1; D gene uncertain. Germline V CDR1 and CDR2: SGHRS, YFSETQ. The CDR3 has 15 amino acids. The CDR3 region is CASGLSGSRNNEQFF. CDR3 DNA: TGCGCCAGCGGCTTGTCGGGTTCGAGAAACAATGAGCAGTTCTTC.

The chain links TRBV19 to TRBJ2-1; TRBD2 matches 7 bases. V was pared by 9 bases and J by 4 bases, with 3 bases of the junction left unmatched. The CDR3 consists of 12 residues. CDR1 LNHDA and CDR2 SQIVND come from the germline V gene (reference sequence). This CDR3 is CASGLGYNEQFF. CDR3 bases: TGTGCCAGCGGACTAGGGTACAATGAGCAGTTCTTC.